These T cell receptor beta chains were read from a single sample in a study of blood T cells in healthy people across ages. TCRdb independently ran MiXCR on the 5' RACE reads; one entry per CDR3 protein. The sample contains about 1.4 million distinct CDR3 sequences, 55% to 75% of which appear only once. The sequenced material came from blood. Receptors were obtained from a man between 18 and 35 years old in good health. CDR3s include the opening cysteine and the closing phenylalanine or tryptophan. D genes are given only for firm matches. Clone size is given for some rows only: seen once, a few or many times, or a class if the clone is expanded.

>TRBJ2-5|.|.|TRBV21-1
TGTGCCAGCAGCAAACGGGGCGAGACCCAGTACTTC
CASSKRGETQYF
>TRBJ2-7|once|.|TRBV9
TGTGCCAGCAGCGCGACTGGGGACCTCTCCTACGAGCAGTACTTC
CASSATGDLSYEQYF
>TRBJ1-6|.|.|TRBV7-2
TGTGCCAGCAGCCCCTTCCGGGGGTCCTATAATTCACCCCTCCACTTT
CASSPFRGSYNSPLHF
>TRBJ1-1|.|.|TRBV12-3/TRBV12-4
TGTGCCAGCAGTTTCTTACAGTACACTGAAGCTTTCTTT
CASSFLQYTEAFF
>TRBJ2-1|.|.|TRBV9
TGTGCCAGCAGCGTAATCCCAAACACTTTCAATGAGCAGTTCTTC
CASSVIPNTFNEQFF
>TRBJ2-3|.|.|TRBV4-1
TGCGCCAGCAGCCAAGATCGCACAGGGCGCACAGATGCGCAGTATTTT
CASSQDRTGRTDAQYF
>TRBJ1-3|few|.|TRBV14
TGTGCCAGCAGCCAACTCTTGAGCTCTGGAAACACCATATATTTT
CASSQLLSSGNTIYF
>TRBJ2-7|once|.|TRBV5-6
TGTGCCAGCAGCTTAATAAGGACAGCCTACGAGCAGTACTTC
CASSLIRTAYEQYF
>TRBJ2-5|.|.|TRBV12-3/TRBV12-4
TGTGCCAGCAGTTTCTTAGCGGACGGGAAGACCCAGTACTTC
CASSFLADGKTQYF
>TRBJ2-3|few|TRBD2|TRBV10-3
TGTGCCACCGCACGGACTAGCGGCTATACAGATACGCAGTATTTT
CATARTSGYTDTQYF
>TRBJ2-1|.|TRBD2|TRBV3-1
TGTGCCAGCAGCCAAGTCCGCGGGGGGACGTACAATGAGCAGTTCTTC
CASSQVRGGTYNEQFF
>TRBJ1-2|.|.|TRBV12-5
TGTGCTAGTGGTTTGGTACGAGGGCCCGGCTACACCTTC
CASGLVRGPGYTF
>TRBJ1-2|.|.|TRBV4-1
TGCGCCAGCAGCCAAGATAGGGCAAATCCCTACTATGGCTACACCTTC
CASSQDRANPYYGYTF
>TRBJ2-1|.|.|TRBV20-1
TGCAGTGCTAGAGATGACCAACTGGGGGATGAGCAGTTCTTC
CSARDDQLGDEQFF
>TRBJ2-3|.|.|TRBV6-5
TGTGCCAGCCACCAAAGGCCAGATACGCAGTATTTT
CASHQRPDTQYF
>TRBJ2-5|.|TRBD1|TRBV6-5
TGTGCCAGCAGTTACGCGGGGACAGGGGTTAGCCGGACCCAGTACTTC
CASSYAGTGVSRTQYF
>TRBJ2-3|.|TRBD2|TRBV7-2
TGTGCCGGCAGCTTACTGGCGGGGGGGCAGGGAGATACGCAGTATTTT
CAGSLLAGGQGDTQYF
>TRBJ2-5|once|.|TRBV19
TGTGCCAGTAGTGGCCGACAGGCCGAAGAGCAGTACTTC
CASSGRQAEEQYF
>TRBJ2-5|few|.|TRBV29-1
TGCAGCGTTGAAGCCCCCATCGGAGCTGAGGAGACCCAGTACTTC
CSVEAPIGAEETQYF
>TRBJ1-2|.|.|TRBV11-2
TGTGCCAGCACCGTAGGGTGGGGTAACGGCTACACCTTC
CASTVGWGNGYTF
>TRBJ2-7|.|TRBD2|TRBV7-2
TGTGCCAGCAGCTTAGCCCTAGCGGGGGTCTACGAGCAGTACTTC
CASSLALAGVYEQYF
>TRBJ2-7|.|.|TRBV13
TGTGCCAGCAGCACCCTTTGGGGTTACGAGCAGTACTTC
CASSTLWGYEQYF
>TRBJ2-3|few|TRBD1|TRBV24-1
TGTGCCACCAGTGACCCCATCGATGCAGGGGGCGCAGATACGCAGTATTTT
CATSDPIDAGGADTQYF
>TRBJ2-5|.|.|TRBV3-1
TGTGCCAGCAGCCCACTATCCGGGACTCCTCTTGATGAGCAGTACTTC
CASSPLSGTPLDEQYF